This T cell receptor (beta chain) was documented in a study of cytomegalovirus exposure and HLA in healthy donors. PCR used 60 Vbeta primers and 13 Jbeta primers. Using immunoSEQ multiplex PCR, the repertoire was profiled, and TCRdb retains in-frame clones only, with some absent. The sample lists approximately 160,000 clones, around 75% occurring once. The V end was cut by 5 bases, the J end by 4 bases, with 12 bases between. The CDR3 totals 14 residues. Germline CDR1 is MDHEN and CDR2 is SYDVKM. J is TRBJ1-5 and V is TRBV28, with D perhaps TRBD1 (5 bases). The sequencing sample was made of PBMCs. The clonotype originates from a male donor in good health and CMV-seronegative. This CDR3 reads CASSPGLYNQPQHF. Written as DNA, the CDR3 is TGTGCCAGCAGTCCGGGACTGTATAATCAGCCCCAGCATTTT.